The sequence of this TCR beta chain was determined in a study of shared clonotypes between healthy human individuals (dated by TCRdb to the early 2020s). In the study overall: A couple of women and three men aged 18 to 49 years were included in the cohort. For each donor, three plates each were used for CD4 naive and CD4 memory, two plates were used for CD8 naive, and one plate was used for CD8 memory. Blood TCR repertoires of five healthy adults were deeply sequenced to estimate repertoire size and the extent of clonotype sharing between individuals. To increase sequencing depth and limit assay-specific biases, TCR repertoire library preparation and sequencing were carried out by different laboratories using diverse techniques. Leukapheresis yielded between about 0.8 and 9.5 billion PBMCs per donor. Broader findings and caveats from the paper: Clonotypes shared by all four sorted-subset donors showed higher generation probabilities than non-shared clonotypes. Incomplete sequencing was indicated by rarefaction of sorted-subset datasets, despite the large sequencing depth. When several donors were compared, the shared fraction of clonotypes was around 5% for naive CD4, less than 4% for naive CD8, 2.3% for memory CD4, and less than 0.45% for memory CD8. Sampling was restricted to blood, and TCR repertoires in tissue are likely to differ from TCR repertoires in blood. Because the study included a small number of donors, the genetic and exposure-history diversity represented was limited. Based on pairwise subsampling, the degree of clonotype sharing among donors was expected to be affected by sequencing depth. Estimated clonotype richness was generally larger for naive than for memory subsets.

Using the deep immunoSEQ assay, TCR CDR3 regions were amplified from genomic DNA by multiplex PCR. Extracted genomic DNA from each cell subset was spread evenly across all wells of several immunoSEQ 96-well plates, with each plate serving as a replicate. For sorted subsets, each replicate PCR was loaded with roughly 190 ng genomic DNA, equivalent to 30,000 to 35,000 T cell genomes. The purified libraries were quantified using a Qubit 3.0 fluorometer, sized with a Bioanalyzer 2100, and then quantified again using the KAPA Library Quantification kit. Every immunoSEQ 96-well plate was sequenced on a dedicated single-read 150-cycle Illumina NextSeq 550 flow cell. In the original analysis: Because only junctional sequences without quality scores were contained in the immunoSEQ output, filtering matching that applied to full-length reads could not be performed. Sequences were annotated with PyIR, a Python wrapper for IgBLAST v1.9, using IMGT germline references to assign V/J genes and CDR3. Reads were filtered out if the reads had weak V/J assignments (E-value above 1e-6), no CDR3, stop codons, out-of-frame junctions, or ambiguous translated residues. V3J clonotypes were defined as sequences sharing the same inferred V gene, J gene, and CDR3 amino acid sequence. Percentage overlap between repertoires was computed as shared unique clonotypes divided by the size of the smaller repertoire. Three approaches were used to assess repertoire richness: RTK rarefaction, the Chao1 estimator, and Recon v2.1 estimates of unobserved clonotypes. OLGA was used to compute generation probabilities for all TCRbeta clonotypes that the gDNA method yielded from a handful of donors. The table comes from immuneACCESS by way of TCRdb, which keeps in-frame sequences with V and J called. Part of the clones is missing from these tables; in studies checked, under half for an unresolved V gene and the rest for unknown reasons. Clone size and the V and J calls come from that table; the DNA yielded D and trimming. Within this sample are some 1,400,000 clones, with around 95% of them counted one time only. The leading ten clones occupy over 1% of the sample.

The donors were healthy, HIV-negative adults who had no recently reported acute infections or vaccinations. All donors were Caucasian adults living in Nashville, Tennessee, USA. Magnetic negative selection was used to enrich CD4+ T cells, after which naive cells were positively selected on CD45RA and the negative fraction became the memory subset. Blood was obtained by leukapheresis, after which PBMCs were separated by Ficoll-Histopaque density gradient centrifugation and cryopreserved in liquid nitrogen vapor phase. Analytical flow cytometry was used to check the purity and quantity of every magnetically sorted T cell population. Genomic DNA was isolated from every sorted fraction and measured by UV absorbance on a Nanodrop 2000c. Worth noting for this clone: What this receptor recognizes is not known. Base qualities are not recorded, but no much larger clone differs from it by a single base.

Input material: naive CD4+ T cells sorted from blood. The cell subset or site label for this specimen denotes: CD45RA+ positively selected. The sequence derives from a young man in good health.

The DNA sequence is TGTGCCAGCTCACCGACAGGGGCCGAGGGAGAGACCCAGTACTTC. This yields the protein CASSPTGAEGETQYF. This receptor chain uses TRBV18 and TRBJ2-5; 8 bases in the middle match TRBD1. Taken from cysteine to phenylalanine, the CDR3 has 15 residues. Kept here is only the CDR3 DNA, which spans 45 bases and is read in frame from base 1. CDR1 KGHSH and CDR2 LQKENI were looked up in the germline V gene. Clipping removes 3 bases from V and 4 bases from J, with 7 as the unmatched junction base count.